This T cell receptor (beta chain) was observed in a study of a mutant IDH1 vaccine in newly diagnosed glioma. V lost 2 bases, J lost 8 bases, and 18 bases lay in between. The CDR3 totals 14 residues. Looked up from germline, CDR1 is GTSNPN and CDR2 is SVGIG (reference sequence). Time point indicated: baseline, week 1 (first vaccination visit). The treatment denotes: pre-vaccination baseline after standard-of-care therapy. Repertoires were generated with immunoSEQ multiplex PCR, while TCRdb's copy carries only in-frame clones and drops some. The repertoire holds about 88,000 clones, with about 80% as singletons.

This TCR derives from a man between 40 and 49 years old with glioma. Some clones in this sample may be carry-over from other donors' samples. This chain links TRBV30 with TRBJ1-2; possible D gene TRBD1, 6 bases. The input for sequencing was PBMCs, taken from a glioma patient treated with radiotherapy, temozolomide or both. CDR3 bases: TGTGCCTGGAGTCGAGACACAGGGTTAGGAGGCTACACCTTC. It yields the protein CAWSRDTGLGGYTF.